Following are 29 T cell receptor beta chains from one sample sequenced in a study of blood T cells in healthy people across ages. Together with a sample-barcoded 5' primer, a J-beta primer mix was included in a second PCR lasting about 6 to 11 cycles. MiXCR was run by TCRdb on the 5' RACE reads, yielding one entry per CDR3 protein. The table has hundreds of thousands of distinct CDR3 sequences, approximately 21% seen once. Sequencing was performed on blood. The receptors were sampled from a man aged 65 to 85 in good health.

This clonotype was seen ten or more times. The chain carries TRBV4-3 and TRBJ2-5, with a possible D match to TRBD1 (6 bases). The CDR3 sequence is 16 residues long. The germline CDR1 and CDR2 sequences are LGHNA and YSLEER. Trimming left V 0 bases short and J 5 bases short, with 16 bases between. Here the CDR3 reads CASSQDHLRGGETQYF. CDR3 DNA: TGCGCCAGCAGCCAAGATCATCTCAGGGGTGGGGAGACCCAGTACTTC.

This clonotype was seen a handful of times. The rearrangement links TRBV2 to TRBJ1-1; the match to TRBD1 covers 7 bases. The CDR3 covers 13 residues. Germline V gene sequence: CDR1 SNHLY, CDR2 FYNNEI. The junction had 4 bases not matched to a gene; V was cut back by 6 bases and J by 3 bases. DNA for the CDR3: TGTGCCAGCAGGACAGGGAGGGACACTGAAGCTTTCTTT. It encodes CASRTGRDTEAFF. Drawing the rest from reference TRBV2 and TRBJ1-1, the complete variable domain is EPEVTQTPSHQVTQMGQEVILRCVPISNHLYFYWYRQILGQKVEFLVSFYNNEISEKSEIFDDQFSVERPDGSNFTLKIRSTKLEDSAMYFCASRTGRDTEAFFGQGTRLTVV.

This clonotype appeared a few times. The V gene is TRBV29-1, the J gene TRBJ2-7; D unresolved. The ends were cut back, 2 bases at V and 0 bases at J, with 5 bases in the middle. Germline CDR1 and CDR2: SQVTM and ANQGSEA. The CDR3 has 12 residues. CDR3: CSVETVSYEQYF. In DNA, the CDR3 is TGCAGCGTTGAAACGGTCTCCTACGAGCAGTACTTC.

This clonotype was counted a few times. V and J are TRBV20-1 and TRBJ1-4, with D unresolved. Trimming removed 5 bases at V and 8 bases at J, with 6 bases between. The CDR3 is made up of 10 amino acids. The V gene's germline CDR1 is DFQATT and CDR2 SNEGSKA (reference sequence). In DNA, the CDR3 is TGCAGTGCTTTACAGGAAAAACTGTTTTTT. Encoded protein: CSALQEKLFF.

The genes are TRBV7-2 and TRBJ2-6; D is ambiguous. Germline V lookup: CDR1 SGHTA, CDR2 FQGNSA. The CDR3 runs 17 residues. V shed 5 bases and J shed 3 bases, with 17 bases lying between them. The CDR3 region has the DNA TGTGCCAGCAGCATATCTACTGTGACGCTTGGGGCCAACGTCCTGACTTTC. Its protein product is CASSISTVTLGANVLTF.

The rearrangement joins TRBV18 to TRBJ1-5; 8 nucleotides line up with TRBD1. This CDR3 contains 15 residues. Germline CDR1 reads KGHSH; CDR2 reads LQKENI. V gave up 3 bases and J gave up 7 bases; unmatched junction bases: 8. CDR3 loop: CASSPGQGTQQPQHF. CDR3 DNA: TGTGCCAGCTCACCTGGACAGGGAACTCAACAGCCCCAGCATTTT.

There are a few counts of this clonotype. This chain uses TRBV29-1 with TRBJ2-5; 9 bases fit TRBD2. Germline CDR1 SQVTM, CDR2 ANQGSEA. V dropped 0 bases and J dropped 7; count of bases not matched to a gene: 12. This CDR3 has 16 amino acids. CDR3 bases: TGCAGCGTTGAAGATCTTGGCGGGAGGGGTTCGGGGACCCAGTACTTC. It specifies CSVEDLGGRGSGTQYF.

The chain employs TRBV7-2 and TRBJ2-5; TRBD2 might be the D (5 bases). With 1 base removed from V and 1 base from J, the gap between germline ends came to 7 bases. CDR1 is SGHTA and CDR2 is FQGNSA in the germline V gene. This CDR3 is 14 amino acids long. The CDR3 nucleotides read TGTGCCAGCAGCTTAGAGCGGATCCAAGAGACCCAGTACTTC. This encodes CASSLERIQETQYF. The variable domain in full, with the rest retrieved from reference TRBV7-2 and TRBJ2-5, is GAGVSQSPSNKVTEKGKDVELRCDPISGHTALYWYRQSLGQGLEFLIYFQGNSAPDKSGLPSDRFSAERTGGSVSTLTIQRTQQEDSAVYLCASSLERIQETQYFGPGTRLLVL.

The chain carries TRBV3-1 and TRBJ2-3, with D uncertain. Germline V CDR1 and CDR2: LGHDT, YNNKEL (reference sequence). V dropped 2 bases and J dropped 6 bases, with 9 bases sitting between them. The CDR3 runs 13 residues. This chain's CDR3 is CASSQTPLDTQYF. Here the CDR3 DNA reads TGTGCCAGCAGCCAAACCCCGTTGGATACGCAGTATTTT.

This clonotype was detected a few times. The gene calls are TRBV7-2 and TRBJ2-7, with 9 bases lining up with TRBD2. With V trimmed by 5 bases and J by 8 bases, 19 bases remained unmatched. Germline V gene lookup returns CDR1 SGHTA and CDR2 FQGNSA. This CDR3 is 17 amino acids long. In DNA, the CDR3 is TGTGCCAGCAGCCCGCCTATGGGACTAGCACAACCTGGGCAGCAGTACTTC. This gives the protein CASSPPMGLAQPGQQYF.

The chain carries TRBV30 and TRBJ2-7; TRBD2 matches 8 bases. J gave up 0 bases and V 3 bases, and 1 base lay outside the gene matches. Germline V gives CDR1 GTSNPN, CDR2 SVGIG (reference sequence). There are 13 residues in the CDR3. CDR3 protein: CAWSSGSSYEQYF. For the CDR3, the DNA is TGTGCCTGGAGCAGCGGGAGCTCCTACGAGCAGTACTTC.

This clonotype was observed many times. This chain uses TRBV29-1 with TRBJ2-7; 9 bases map to TRBD1. The CDR3 is made up of 13 amino acids. The junction had 9 bases not matched to a gene; V was cut back by 7 bases and J by 5 bases. The V gene's germline CDR1 is SQVTM and CDR2 ANQGSEA. CDR3 bases: TGCAGCGCATTCACAGGGGGCCGCGACGAGCAGTACTTC. This codes for CSAFTGGRDEQYF.

In this sample, this clonotype turned up a few times. The gene calls are TRBV30 and TRBJ1-1, with a weak D call TRBD1 (6 bases). CDR1 and CDR2 from the germline V gene are GTSNPN and SVGIG (reference sequence). CDR3 size: 13 residues. The ends were cut back, 0 bases at V and 4 bases at J, with 9 bases in the middle. CDR3 DNA sequence: TGTGCCTGGAGTGTAGGGGGGCTCACTGAAGCTTTCTTT. It codes for CAWSVGGLTEAFF.

The gene calls are TRBV28 and TRBJ1-3, with no clear D. The germline CDR1 and CDR2 sequences are MDHEN and SYDVKM. The CDR3 totals 17 residues. The ends were cut back, 4 bases at V and 0 bases at J, with 16 bases in the middle. The CDR3: CASSSPLGAVSGNTIYF. CDR3 nucleotides: TGTGCCAGCAGTTCACCCTTGGGCGCGGTCTCTGGAAACACCATATATTTT. Together with reference TRBV28 and TRBJ1-3, the CDR3 gives the full variable domain: DVKVTQSSRYLVKRTGEKVFLECVQDMDHENMFWYRQDPGLGLRLIYFSYDVKMKEKGDIPEGYSVSREKKERFSLILESASTNQTSMYLCASSSPLGAVSGNTIYFGEGSWLTVV.

CDR3 sequence: CASSRGTGPTEAFF. The CDR3 bases are TGTGCCAGCAGTCGGGGGACAGGGCCCACTGAAGCTTTCTTT. The rearrangement uses TRBV12-3 or TRBV12-4 and TRBJ1-1; 9 nucleotides line up with TRBD1. The junction had 5 bases not matched to a gene; V was cut back by 5 bases and J by 4 bases. The CDR3 runs to 14 residues.

V gene TRBV12-3 or TRBV12-4 combines with J gene TRBJ2-5; 12 bases line up with TRBD2. The last part of the DNA fits TRBJ2-1 better; the J call may be wrong. The length of the CDR3 is 16 residues. The CDR3 bases are TGTGCCAGCAATCTGCTTTCTAGCGGGAGGGGGAATGAGCAGTTCTTC. Its protein is CASNLLSSGRGNEQFF.

This clonotype was seen a handful of times. The chain links TRBV7-2 to TRBJ2-3; the D gene could be TRBD1 or TRBD2 (6 bases each). CDR1 and CDR2 (germline): SGHTA, FQGNSA. Trimming pared 4 bases from V and 11 bases from J, leaving 16 bases between. The CDR3 runs to 13 residues. The DNA of the CDR3 is TGTGCCAGCAGCTGGGTTGGGGGCGGGGAGCAGTATTTT. It translates to CASSWVGGGEQYF.

The V and J genes are TRBV5-1 and TRBJ2-7, with a tentative D call TRBD2 (6 bases). CDR3 length: 14 residues. Between the trimmed V and J ends, which lost 4 bases and 3 bases, there was a span of 14 bases. Germline V gives CDR1 SGHRS, CDR2 YFSETQ. CDR3 coding DNA: TGCGCCAGCAGCCCTACTAGCAGACACTACGAGCAGTACTTC. Its protein product is CASSPTSRHYEQYF. Full variable domain (remainder filled in from reference TRBV5-1 and TRBJ2-7): KAGVTQTPRYLIKTRGQQVTLSCSPISGHRSVSWYQQTPGQGLQFLFEYFSETQRNKGNFPGRFSGRQFSNSRSEMNVSTLELGDSALYLCASSPTSRHYEQYFGPGTRLTVT.

The chain is built from TRBV20-1 and TRBJ1-4, with a tentative D call TRBD1 (5 bases). The ends were cut back, 2 bases at V and 7 bases at J, with 17 bases in the middle. The CDR3 covers 15 residues. Germline V CDR1 and CDR2: DFQATT, SNEGSKA (reference sequence). Here the CDR3 reads CSARSLNGGGEKLFF. The DNA of the CDR3 is TGCAGTGCTAGAAGCCTTAACGGGGGTGGTGAAAAACTGTTTTTT.

At least ten counts were recorded for this clonotype. V and J are TRBV18 and TRBJ2-7, with a possible D match to TRBD2 (6 bases). V gave up 3 bases and J gave up 0 bases, with 6 bases separating them. The length of the CDR3 is 13 residues. The V gene's germline CDR1 is KGHSH and CDR2 LQKENI. The CDR3 coding sequence is TGTGCCAGCTCACCGGGACTCTCCTACGAGCAGTACTTC. It translates to CASSPGLSYEQYF.

The sample holds a few counts of this clonotype. CDR3 amino acids: CASSYGTGITGELFF. The CDR3 DNA reads as TGTGCCAGCAGTTACGGGACGGGGATCACCGGGGAGCTGTTTTTT. V gene TRBV6-5 combines with J gene TRBJ2-2; D may correspond to TRBD1 or TRBD2 (5 bases each). V shed 2 bases and J shed 4 bases, with 11 bases lying between them. The V gene's germline CDR1 is MNHEY and CDR2 SVGAGI. This CDR3 has 15 residues.

The V gene is TRBV29-1, the J gene TRBJ1-1, with TRBD1 matching 7 bases. CDR1 SQVTM and CDR2 ANQGSEA come from the germline V gene. CDR3 size: 12 residues. The junction had 3 bases not matched to a gene; V was cut back by 7 bases and J by 1 base. The CDR3 is CSGYRGNTEAFF. CDR3 bases: TGCAGCGGCTACAGGGGGAACACTGAAGCTTTCTTT. The full variable domain, rest sourced from reference TRBV29-1 and TRBJ1-1, is SAVISQKPSRDICQRGTSLTIQCQVDSQVTMMFWYRQQPGQSLTLIATANQGSEATYESGFVIDKFPISRPNLTFSTLTVSNMSPEDSSIYLCSGYRGNTEAFFGQGTRLTVV.

This chain connects TRBV9 to TRBJ1-2, with a tentative D call TRBD1 (5 bases). The V end was cut by 3 bases, the J end by 1 base, with 19 bases between. This CDR3 comprises 17 residues. Germline-derived CDR1 and CDR2 are SGDLS and YYNGEE. CDR3 sequence (DNA): TGTGCCAGCAGCGCTAGAGGACAAGCCTCTTTTAACTATGGCTACACCTTC. This gives the protein CASSARGQASFNYGYTF.

About this clonotype itself: The junction departs from germline at one end; a sequencing error may be responsible. The V gene is TRBV18, the J gene TRBJ1-6; 7 bases line up with TRBD1. The CDR3 has 15 residues. Germline V gene data show CDR1 as KGHSH and CDR2 as LQKENI. CDR3 protein: CASSPEGAYNPPLHF. CDR3 coding DNA: TGTGCCAGCTCACCAGAGGGGGCCTATAATCCACCCCTCCACTTT.

This clonotype has only a few counts. This chain links TRBV20-1 with TRBJ2-7, with 7 bases aligning to TRBD2. Trimming at V came to 0 bases and at J to 0 bases, leaving 8 bases not matched to a gene. The CDR3 is made up of 16 amino acids. Germline-derived CDR1 and CDR2 are DFQATT and SNEGSKA (reference sequence). The CDR3 region has the DNA TGCAGTGCTAGAGATCCGGATAGCGGGTTCTCCTACGAGCAGTACTTC. This gives the protein CSARDPDSGFSYEQYF.

This clonotype has a handful of counts. CDR3 in DNA: TGCGCCAGCAGCCCCCTAGGTGTTCGGAGCACAGATACGCAGTATTTT. It specifies CASSPLGVRSTDTQYF. The J gene is TRBJ2-3, the V gene TRBV4-3; no clear D. This CDR3 has 16 amino acids. Trimming stripped 4 bases from V and 0 bases from J, with 14 bases between. Germline CDR1 reads LGHNA; CDR2 reads YSLEER.

On this clonotype: One end of the junction varies from germline; a read error may be responsible. The V and J genes are TRBV5-1 and TRBJ2-3; TRBD2 agrees at 9 bases. The CDR3 has 16 residues. CDR1 is SGHRS and CDR2 is YFSETQ in the germline V gene. As DNA, the CDR3 is TGCGCCAGCAGCGGGCGGCGGGAGGGGAGCACAGATACGCAGTCTTTT. Translated: CASSGRREGSTDTQSF.

This chain links TRBV20-1 with TRBJ2-3; no clear D. V was cut by 5 bases and J by 2 bases, with 5 bases left in between. There are 11 residues in the CDR3. Germline CDR1 reads DFQATT; CDR2 reads SNEGSKA (reference sequence). Here the CDR3 reads CSAPLTDTQYF. The DNA for the CDR3 is TGCAGTGCTCCACTCACAGATACGCAGTATTTT.

This clonotype came up a few times. The V call is TRBV20-1, the J call TRBJ2-1; 8 bases fit TRBD2. CDR3 size: 12 residues. Germline V gives CDR1 DFQATT, CDR2 SNEGSKA (reference sequence). Here the CDR3 reads CSQGSGTNEQFF. CDR3 nucleotides: TGCAGCCAAGGTAGCGGGACCAATGAGCAGTTCTTC.